This T cell receptor beta chain comes out of a study of regulatory T cells in long-lasting Graves disease. Study-wide results and limits: TCR diversity in persistent Graves' patients was below that of newly diagnosed ones.

There are 15 residues in the CDR3. Germline V gene sequence: CDR1 DFQATT, CDR2 SNEGSKA (reference sequence). Deletions cut 0 bases from V and 0 bases from J, with 10 bases between. Sample time point: newly diagnosed GD, antithyroid drugs for less than 3 months. PBMC-derived RNA was used for the TCR library. Arm-PCR with iRepertoire HTBI primers amplified the CDR3 regions for these TCR beta libraries. TCRdb re-derived calls from the multiplex PCR reads in MiXCR, one entry per CDR3 protein. The sample includes 250,000 to 300,000 distinct CDR3 sequences, about 17% of them seen just once. Regarding this clonotype: Its target is unknown.

This same sample was also taken into another study, of T cells in Graves' hyperthyroidism and ophthalmopathy. That work contributes: Using the HTBI primer set, a first-round RT-PCR was run on the TCR CDR3.

The sequencing used peripheral blood mononuclear cells (PBMCs), collected at new diagnosis, from a patient treated with antithyroid drugs. This TCR came from a woman aged 25-40 years with Graves disease. This rearrangement joins TRBV20-1 to TRBJ2-3; D is undetermined. DNA of the CDR3: TGCAGTGCTAGAGATTTCCTAGGTAGCACAGATACGCAGTATTTT. Its translation: CSARDFLGSTDTQYF.